One and the same sample provided the 31 T cell receptor beta chains below, sequenced in a study of CD8+ T cells in alopecia areata. Treatment given: oral pan-JAK inhibitor, 5-10 mg twice daily. Extraction and reverse transcription of RNA yielded cDNA as the sequencing template. Produced via immunoSEQ multiplex PCR; TCRdb's table is partial and in-frame only. The sample lists 200,000 to 250,000 clones, around three fifths occurring once. The specimen comprised CD4+ T cells sorted from blood, sampled at week 4, from a patient treated with tofacitinib. The receptor source for this set is a human donor with alopecia areata.

CDR3 nucleotides: TGTGCCATCAGGGACAGAAAAATGAACACTGAAGCTTTCTTT. The encoded protein is CAIRDRKMNTEAFF. This chain connects TRBV10-3 to TRBJ1-1; D perhaps matches TRBD1 (6 bases). Trimming took 6 bases from V and 0 from J, leaving 11 bases between them. The CDR3 length is 14 residues. The germline V gene has CDR1 ENHRY and CDR2 SYGVKD.

The J gene is TRBJ1-1, the V gene TRBV2; a possible D gene is TRBD1 (6 bases). This CDR3 is 14 amino acids long. V was cut by 9 bases and J by 0 bases, with 14 bases left in between. Germline CDR1 is SNHLY and CDR2 is FYNNEI. For the CDR3, the DNA is TGTGCCAGGGACGAACAGGGTTTGAACACTGAAGCTTTCTTT. As protein: CARDEQGLNTEAFF.

This chain uses TRBV29-1 with TRBJ2-7; possible D gene TRBD2, 6 bases. V was shortened by 1 base and J by 7 bases, with 20 bases between the two germline ends. This CDR3 is built from 15 residues. Germline lookup yields CDR1 SQVTM and CDR2 ANQGSEA. The CDR3 sequence is CSVEGGRGGRLEQYF. In DNA form, the CDR3 reads TGCAGCGTTGAAGGAGGGCGGGGTGGGCGTCTTGAGCAGTACTTC.

The chain carries TRBV6-1 and TRBJ1-5, with 8 bases fitting TRBD1. Per germline, CDR1 MNHNS and CDR2 SASEGT. The trim removed 8 bases at V and 6 bases at J, leaving 12 bases unmatched. The CDR3 runs 15 residues. This CDR3 is CASSASGGSGQPQHF. The CDR3 coding sequence is TGTGCCAGCTCAGCCTCAGGGGGCTCGGGTCAGCCCCAGCATTTT.

The chain carries TRBV5-6 and TRBJ2-1, with 9 bases lining up with TRBD1. Germline CDR1 SGHDT, CDR2 YYEEEE. After removal of 1 base from V and 7 bases from J, the junction contained 3 bases not matched to a gene. The CDR3 has 14 amino acids. The CDR3 reads CASSLLGQGNEQFF. In DNA form, the CDR3 reads TGTGCCAGCAGCTTGTTGGGACAGGGAAATGAGCAGTTCTTC.

J is TRBJ1-5 and V is TRBV7-2; no clear D. Germline V gene sequence: CDR1 SGHTA, CDR2 FQGNSA. The CDR3 totals 15 residues. V lost 2 bases and J lost 4, with 12 bases in between. This CDR3 reads CASSLIGGPNQPQHF. CDR3 nucleotide sequence: TGTGCCAGCAGCTTAATCGGTGGCCCAAATCAGCCCCAGCATTTT.

In DNA form, the CDR3 reads TGTGCCAGCAGCTTGGCAGGGGAGTGGGGCACTGAAGCTTTCTTT. Translating gives CASSLAGEWGTEAFF. V gene TRBV5-6 combines with J gene TRBJ1-1; TRBD1 might be the D (6 bases). Trimming removed 0 bases at V and 4 bases at J, with 13 bases between. This CDR3 is built from 15 residues. The V gene's germline CDR1 is SGHDT and CDR2 YYEEEE.

The chain joins TRBV6-1 to TRBJ2-1; D is unresolved. Trimming pared 8 bases from V and 3 bases from J, leaving 14 bases between. Germline V gene lookup returns CDR1 MNHNS and CDR2 SASEGT. The CDR3 totals 14 residues. CDR3 nucleotide sequence: TGTGCCAGCTTATTCAGGCAGGTCTACAATGAGCAGTTCTTC. Translating gives CASLFRQVYNEQFF.

This clone was recorded once. The chain recombines TRBV25-1 with TRBJ2-6; D not resolved. This CDR3 has 14 residues. Germline assignment: CDR1 MGHDK and CDR2 SYGVNS. Trimming stripped 3 bases from V and 3 bases from J, with 6 bases between. CDR3 sequence reads: CASSEAGGANVLTF. In nucleotides, the CDR3 is TGTGCCAGCAGTGAGGCTGGTGGGGCCAACGTCCTGACTTTC. Drawing the rest from reference TRBV25-1 and TRBJ2-6, the complete variable domain is EADIYQTPRYLVIGTGKKITLECSQTMGHDKMYWYQQDPGMELHLIHYSYGVNSTEKGDLSSESTVSRIRTEHFPLTLESARPSHTSQYLCASSEAGGANVLTFGAGSRLTVL.

This chain uses TRBV5-1 with TRBJ2-3, with D possibly matching TRBD1 (6 bases). The V gene's germline CDR1 is SGHRS and CDR2 YFSETQ. The CDR3 covers 14 residues. The germline V and J ends were trimmed by 4 bases and 3 bases, with 12 bases remaining between them. CDR3 amino acids: CASSPWTATDTQYF. The CDR3 bases are TGCGCCAGCAGCCCATGGACAGCAACAGATACGCAGTATTTT.

CDR3 sequence: CAWSVLGVGTGYTF. The CDR3 region has the DNA TGTGCCTGGAGTGTACTTGGGGTCGGGACTGGCTACACCTTC. V and J are TRBV30 and TRBJ1-2; a possible D gene is TRBD1 (5 bases). V was shortened by 0 bases and J by 7 bases, with 15 bases between the two germline ends. This CDR3 spans 14 amino acids. Per germline, CDR1 GTSNPN and CDR2 SVGIG (reference sequence).

This clone was seen a few times. V usage is TRBV6-1 and J usage is TRBJ2-1; 12 bases are a match to TRBD2. Unmatched junction bases numbered 4, after V lost 0 bases and J lost 4 bases. CDR3 length: 17 amino acids. CDR1 is MNHNS, CDR2 SASEGT, per germline. Here the CDR3 reads CASSEALLAGGYNEQFF. CDR3 DNA sequence: TGTGCCAGCAGTGAAGCACTCCTAGCGGGGGGGTACAATGAGCAGTTCTTC.

Only a few counts were recorded for this clone. The CDR3 DNA is TGCAGCGTTGAAAGGGGGGGCAACTATGGCTACACCTTC. It specifies CSVERGGNYGYTF. The chain employs TRBV29-1 and TRBJ1-2, with D possibly being TRBD1 (6 bases). CDR1 and CDR2 (germline): SQVTM, ANQGSEA. V was shortened by 2 bases and J by 2 bases, with 9 bases between the two germline ends. This CDR3 spans 13 amino acids.

The chain combines TRBV5-1 with TRBJ1-1; possibly TRBD1 for D (5 bases). CDR1 and CDR2 (germline): SGHRS, YFSETQ. V gave up 5 bases and J gave up 0 bases, with 11 bases separating them. This CDR3 region has 14 residues. CDR3 residues: CASSPGRVNTEAFF. The CDR3 bases are TGCGCCAGCAGTCCGGGACGGGTGAACACTGAAGCTTTCTTT. Drawing the rest from reference TRBV5-1 and TRBJ1-1, the complete variable domain is KAGVTQTPRYLIKTRGQQVTLSCSPISGHRSVSWYQQTPGQGLQFLFEYFSETQRNKGNFPGRFSGRQFSNSRSEMNVSTLELGDSALYLCASSPGRVNTEAFFGQGTRLTVV.

V usage is TRBV29-1 and J usage is TRBJ1-6, with 7 bases lining up with TRBD1. V lost 7 bases and J lost 17; bases outside the gene matches: 32. Germline V lookup: CDR1 SQVTM, CDR2 ANQGSEA. The CDR3 is 18 residues long. The CDR3 DNA reads TGCAGCGCCCTACGCCCCGACCCGGGACAGAGAATCGCGGGGTGGATCCACTTT. This codes for CSALRPDPGQRIAGWIHF.

Turning to this clone: This specimen includes other DNA sequences encoding the same CDR3. J is TRBJ2-2 and V is TRBV27, with D uncertain. The germline gives CDR1 MNHEY, CDR2 SMNVEV (reference sequence). Trimming removed 5 bases from V and 2 bases from J, with 3 bases in between. The CDR3 consists of 12 residues. The CDR3 is CASSPNTGELFF. The DNA of the CDR3 is TGTGCCAGCAGTCCCAACACCGGGGAGCTGTTTTTT.

V gene TRBV4-3 combines with J gene TRBJ1-5; D uncertain. V was trimmed by 0 bases and J by 3 bases, leaving 9 bases between them. The CDR3 covers 15 residues. The germline CDR1 and CDR2 sequences are LGHNA and YSLEER. CDR3 DNA: TGCGCCAGCAGCCAAGATTTAGGGAACAATCAGCCCCAGCATTTT. Protein: CASSQDLGNNQPQHF.

The table lists this clone with a few counts. The V call is TRBV29-1, the J call TRBJ2-2; 8 bases align to TRBD2. The V segment lost 4 bases and the J segment 4 bases; nucleotides outside the gene matches: 5. This CDR3 has 14 residues. Germline CDR1 is SQVTM and CDR2 is ANQGSEA. The DNA for the CDR3 is TGCAGCGTTGCGGTCGCGGGGGGCACCGGGGAGCTGTTTTTT. Translation: CSVAVAGGTGELFF.

The chain is built from TRBV29-1 and TRBJ2-1; 7 bases are a match to TRBD1. The CDR3 extends over 14 amino acids. Germline CDR1 reads SQVTM; CDR2 reads ANQGSEA. Losses at the gene ends were 7 bases for V and 7 bases for J; bases not matched to a gene: 13. In nucleotides, the CDR3 is TGCAGCGGCAGACAGGGTGCCGGTGGGAATGAGCAGTTCTTC. Protein: CSGRQGAGGNEQFF.

The chain couples TRBV29-1 to TRBJ2-7; D possibly corresponds to TRBD2 (5 bases). The CDR3 is 12 amino acids. The germline V and J ends were trimmed by 2 bases and 3 bases, with 8 bases remaining between them. CDR1 is SQVTM, CDR2 ANQGSEA, per germline. CDR3 in DNA: TGCAGCGTTGAATCGGGGAACTACGAGCAGTACTTC. It translates to CSVESGNYEQYF.

The sample holds many counts of this clone. The chain couples TRBV19 to TRBJ2-1, with a possible D match to TRBD2 (7 bases). Germline assignment: CDR1 LNHDA and CDR2 SQIVND (reference sequence). Between the trimmed V and J ends, which lost 6 bases and 4 bases, there was a span of 16 bases. CDR3 length: 15 amino acids. The CDR3 spells CASRSFGGTYNEQFF. In DNA form, the CDR3 reads TGTGCCAGTAGGTCCTTCGGGGGGACATACAATGAGCAGTTCTTC. Full variable domain (missing parts from reference TRBV19 and TRBJ2-1): DGGITQSPKYLFRKEGQNVTLSCEQNLNHDAMYWYRQDPGQGLRLIYYSQIVNDFQKGDIAEGYSVSREKKESFPLTVTSAQKNPTAFYLCASRSFGGTYNEQFFGPGTRLTVL.

The V call is TRBV30, the J call TRBJ1-6; 7 nucleotides line up with TRBD1. The CDR3 is 14 residues long. The germline gives CDR1 GTSNPN, CDR2 SVGIG (reference sequence). Trimming took 4 bases from V and 7 from J; bases not matched to a gene: 7. CDR3 loop: CAWKLQGSNSPLHF. CDR3 sequence (DNA): TGTGCCTGGAAACTACAGGGGAGCAATTCACCCCTCCACTTT.

J is TRBJ2-3 and V is TRBV7-2, with D hard to call. Trimming pared 2 bases from V and 5 bases from J, leaving 2 bases between. The CDR3 is 11 amino acids. The germline CDR1 and CDR2 sequences are SGHTA and FQGNSA. In DNA form, the CDR3 reads TGTGCCAGCAGCTTACAAGATACGCAGTATTTT. Translation: CASSLQDTQYF.

This chain connects TRBV30 to TRBJ2-3; D might be TRBD1 (6 bases). Germline assignment: CDR1 GTSNPN and CDR2 SVGIG (reference sequence). Trimming took 0 bases from V and 2 from J, leaving 9 bases between them. The CDR3 contains 14 residues. The CDR3 is CAWSVGGDTDTQYF. The CDR3 DNA follows: TGTGCCTGGAGTGTAGGGGGAGACACAGATACGCAGTATTTT. The entire variable domain, with the rest obtained from reference TRBV30 and TRBJ2-3, is as follows: SQTIHQWPATLVQPVGSPLSLECTVEGTSNPNLYWYRQAAGRGLQLLFYSVGIGQISSEVPQNLSASRPQDRQFILSSKKLLLSDSGFYLCAWSVGGDTDTQYFGPGTRLTVL.

The chain has TRBV25-1 and TRBJ2-1, with 11 bases fitting TRBD2. The V gene end was trimmed by 5 bases and the J gene end by 4 bases; junction bases not matched to a gene: 4. CDR1 MGHDK and CDR2 SYGVNS come from the germline V gene. The CDR3 contains 15 residues. The chain's CDR3 is CASSIAGGLYNEQFF. CDR3 nucleotides: TGTGCCAGCAGTATAGCGGGGGGGCTTTACAATGAGCAGTTCTTC.

This clone was seen a handful of times. The gene calls are TRBV29-1 and TRBJ2-2; D not resolved. The CDR3 spans 13 residues. The ends were cut back, 4 bases at V and 6 bases at J, with 12 bases in the middle. Germline V gene sequence: CDR1 SQVTM, CDR2 ANQGSEA. This CDR3 is CSVAPLRAGELFF. The CDR3 bases are TGCAGCGTTGCACCGCTCCGAGCCGGGGAGCTGTTTTTT.

This clone appeared many times. V is TRBV30 and J is TRBJ1-4; possible D gene TRBD1, 5 bases. This CDR3 has 14 residues. With 3 bases removed from V and 6 bases from J, the gap between germline ends came to 14 bases. CDR1 and CDR2 from the germline V gene are GTSNPN and SVGIG (reference sequence). In nucleotides, the CDR3 is TGTGCCTGGAGGACTCAGGGTAGTCATGAAAAACTGTTTTTT. It translates to CAWRTQGSHEKLFF.

This rearrangement joins TRBV25-1 to TRBJ2-7, with 10 bases matching TRBD1. Losses at the gene ends were 0 bases for V and 6 bases for J; bases not matched to a gene: 5. The CDR3 consists of 15 residues. From germline, CDR1 is MGHDK and CDR2 SYGVNS. The CDR3 reads CASSEYTGQGSEQYF. The DNA of the CDR3 is TGTGCCAGCAGTGAATACACGGGACAGGGGTCCGAGCAGTACTTC.

V usage is TRBV5-1 and J usage is TRBJ2-7, with D perhaps being TRBD1 or TRBD2 (5 bases each). The germline V gene encodes CDR1 SGHRS and CDR2 YFSETQ. The CDR3 is made up of 13 amino acids. V lost 6 bases and J 5 bases, leaving 15 bases between the germline ends. The CDR3 DNA reads as TGCGCCAGCAAAATGAGGGGCGCGCACGAGCAGTACTTC. Amino acids: CASKMRGAHEQYF.

The chain uses TRBV29-1 and TRBJ2-2; possible D gene TRBD1, 6 bases. Germline CDR1 SQVTM, CDR2 ANQGSEA. Deletions cut 5 bases from V and 0 bases from J, with 13 bases between. The CDR3 consists of 15 residues. This chain's CDR3 is CSVTRGHPNTGELFF. CDR3 DNA: TGCAGCGTTACACGGGGACACCCGAACACCGGGGAGCTGTTTTTT.

The rearrangement uses TRBV2 and TRBJ1-6, with a weak D call TRBD1 (5 bases). V was trimmed by 8 bases and J by 14 bases, leaving 22 bases between them. CDR3 size: 14 residues. Germline CDR1 and CDR2: SNHLY and FYNNEI. The CDR3 loop reads CASGTGPSGGSLHF. The CDR3, as DNA: TGTGCCAGCGGGACGGGACCCTCCGGGGGATCCCTCCACTTT.